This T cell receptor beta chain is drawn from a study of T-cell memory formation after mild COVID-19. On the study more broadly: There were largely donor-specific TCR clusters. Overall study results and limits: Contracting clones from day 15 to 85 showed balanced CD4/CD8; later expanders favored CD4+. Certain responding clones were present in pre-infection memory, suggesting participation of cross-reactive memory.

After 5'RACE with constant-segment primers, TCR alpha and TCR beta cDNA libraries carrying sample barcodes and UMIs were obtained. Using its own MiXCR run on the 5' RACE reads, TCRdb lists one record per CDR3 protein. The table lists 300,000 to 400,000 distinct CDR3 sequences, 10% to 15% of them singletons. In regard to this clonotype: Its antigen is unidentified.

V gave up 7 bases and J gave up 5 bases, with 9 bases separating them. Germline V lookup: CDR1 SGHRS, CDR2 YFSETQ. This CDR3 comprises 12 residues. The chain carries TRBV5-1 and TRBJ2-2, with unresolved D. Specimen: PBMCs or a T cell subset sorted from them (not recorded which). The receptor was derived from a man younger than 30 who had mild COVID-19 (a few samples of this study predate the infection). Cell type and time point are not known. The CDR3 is CASPDGTGELFF. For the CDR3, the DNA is TGCGCCAGCCCGGACGGTACCGGGGAGCTGTTTTTT.